Below, 15 T cell receptor beta chains from the same sample are listed, as sequenced in a study of cytomegalovirus exposure and HLA in healthy donors. The PCR employed 60 Vbeta primers together with 13 Jbeta primers. Only in-frame clones appear in the TCRdb table, and some are missing; sequencing was by immunoSEQ multiplex PCR. This table holds about 190,000 clones, 77% found once. The specimen sequenced was PBMCs. The receptors originated from a woman aged 30 to 39 in good health and CMV-seropositive.

This chain connects TRBV9 to TRBJ1-2, with 7 nucleotides matching TRBD1. In germline, CDR1 is SGDLS, CDR2 YYNGEE. Trimming at V came to 1 base and at J to 3 bases, leaving 3 bases not matched to a gene. This CDR3 comprises 14 residues. CDR3 residues: CASSVRGGDYGYTF. CDR3 bases: TGTGCCAGCAGCGTAAGAGGGGGCGACTATGGCTACACCTTC.

The chain combines TRBV30 with TRBJ2-3; TRBD2 aligns across 10 bases. Germline CDR1 is GTSNPN and CDR2 is SVGIG (reference sequence). V was clipped by 2 bases and J by 7 bases; unmatched bases: 6. The CDR3 loop spans 14 amino acids. CDR3 amino acids: CAWSTAGGWNTQYF. DNA for the CDR3: TGTGCCTGGAGTACAGCGGGAGGGTGGAATACGCAGTATTTT.

This chain connects TRBV7-2 to TRBJ1-1, with D unclear. The length of the CDR3 is 15 residues. Trimming shortened V by 1 base and J by 1 base, and 10 bases separated the two germline ends. CDR1 is SGHTA and CDR2 is FQGNSA in the germline V gene. For the CDR3, the DNA is TGTGCCAGCAGCTTAGAACACAGACCGAACACTGAAGCTTTCTTT. Its translation is CASSLEHRPNTEAFF.

Here the CDR3 DNA reads TGCGCCAGCAGCCCCACGGGAGACTACGAGCAGTACTTC. Translation: CASSPTGDYEQYF. The genes are TRBV4-3 and TRBJ2-7; perhaps TRBD2 as D (6 bases). The CDR3 runs to 13 residues. V gave up 4 bases and J gave up 3 bases, with 10 bases separating them. The germline V gene has CDR1 LGHNA and CDR2 YSLEER.

The chain uses TRBV5-1 and TRBJ2-1; TRBD2 aligns across 7 bases. There are 15 residues in the CDR3. The V and J ends lost 5 bases and 6 bases, in that order; junction bases with no gene match: 11. The germline V gene has CDR1 SGHRS and CDR2 YFSETQ. Here the CDR3 DNA reads TGCGCCAGCAGTACCGGGACTACGGCTCTCAATGAGCAGTTCTTC. It encodes CASSTGTTALNEQFF.

The chain links TRBV28 to TRBJ1-5; weak D call: TRBD1 (5 bases). The CDR3 loop spans 13 amino acids. Germline V lookup: CDR1 MDHEN, CDR2 SYDVKM. Between the trimmed V and J ends, which lost 6 bases and 6 bases, there was a span of 12 bases. CDR3 sequence reads: CASRPGGGQPQHF. The CDR3 DNA follows: TGTGCCAGCAGGCCGGGGGGAGGTCAGCCCCAGCATTTT.

The chain uses TRBV19 and TRBJ1-2; perhaps TRBD1 as D (6 bases). The V gene's germline CDR1 is LNHDA and CDR2 SQIVND (reference sequence). V was clipped by 8 bases and J by 2 bases, with 18 bases between them. The CDR3 has 15 residues. Here the CDR3 DNA reads TGTGCCAGTGCCAAGACAGGAGGAGTAAACTATGGCTACACCTTC. Its translation: CASAKTGGVNYGYTF.

CDR3 region: CASAEGITNGANVLTF. CDR3 sequence (DNA): TGTGCCAGCGCTGAGGGCATTACTAATGGGGCCAACGTCCTGACTTTC. This rearrangement joins TRBV5-8 to TRBJ2-6; perhaps TRBD2 as D (5 bases). Per the germline V gene, CDR1 is SGHTS and CDR2 is YDEGEE. There are 16 residues in the CDR3. Trimming cost V 7 bases and J 3 bases, with 17 bases left between them.

The CDR3 nucleotides are TGTGCCAGCAGCATCGAGCGGGGGCAATCAGATACGCAGTATTTT. Protein product: CASSIERGQSDTQYF. The genes are TRBV7-9 and TRBJ2-3, with TRBD2 matching over 8 bases. Trimming cost V 5 bases and J 4 bases; bases outside gene matches: 8. Germline V gene sequence: CDR1 SEHNR, CDR2 FQNEAQ (reference sequence). CDR3 length: 15 amino acids.

V usage is TRBV7-3 and J usage is TRBJ2-1; D is possibly TRBD2 (6 bases). Germline V gene sequence: CDR1 SGHTA, CDR2 FQGTGA. V lost 4 bases and J 5 bases, leaving 9 bases between the germline ends. The CDR3 consists of 13 residues. The CDR3 sequence: CASSSSAHNEQFF. DNA for the CDR3: TGTGCCAGCAGCTCTAGCGCTCACAATGAGCAGTTCTTC.

Here the CDR3 reads CASGMTGTQNSSPLHF. Here the CDR3 DNA reads TGTGCCAGCGGGATGACAGGGACGCAAAACAGTTCACCCCTCCACTTT. The J gene is TRBJ1-6, the V gene TRBV7-2; 7 positions agree with TRBD1. The CDR3 contains 16 residues. V was clipped by 8 bases and J by 9 bases; unmatched bases: 16. From germline, CDR1 is SGHTA and CDR2 FQGNSA.

The chain uses TRBV9 and TRBJ2-5; possibly TRBD2 for D (6 bases). The CDR3 spans 15 residues. Between the trimmed V and J ends, which lost 4 bases and 3 bases, there was a span of 16 bases. The germline CDR1 and CDR2 sequences are SGDLS and YYNGEE. In DNA form, the CDR3 reads TGTGCCAGCAGCCCCTCCCCCGGGAGAGAAGAGACCCAGTACTTC. Translation: CASSPSPGREETQYF. Full variable domain (outside the CDR3, taken from reference TRBV9 and TRBJ2-5): DSGVTQTPKHLITATGQRVTLRCSPRSGDLSVYWYQQSLDQGLQFLIQYYNGEERAKGNILERFSAQQFPDLHSELNLSSLELGDSALYFCASSPSPGREETQYFGPGTRLLVL.

The rearrangement joins TRBV7-9 to TRBJ2-1; 12 bases match TRBD2. V lost 2 bases, J lost 7 bases, and 6 bases stayed unmatched. The CDR3 has 16 amino acids. Germline CDR1 SEHNR, CDR2 FQNEAQ (reference sequence). The CDR3 protein is CASSLLAGGPRNEQFF. In DNA, the CDR3 is TGTGCCAGCAGCTTACTAGCGGGGGGGCCTAGAAATGAGCAGTTCTTC.

The CDR3 nucleotides read TGTGCCATCAGTGAGTCGTTCGGGGGGAGAGAGACCCAGTACTTC. It yields the protein CAISESFGGRETQYF. This chain links TRBV10-3 with TRBJ2-5, with 7 nucleotides matching TRBD2. The germline CDR1 and CDR2 sequences are ENHRY and SYGVKD. CDR3 length: 15 residues. V was clipped by 0 bases and J by 4 bases; unmatched bases: 5.

The chain carries TRBV5-4 and TRBJ2-1; TRBD2 aligns across 8 bases. CDR3 length: 16 amino acids. Per the germline V gene, CDR1 is SGHNT and CDR2 is YYREEE (reference sequence). V dropped 4 bases and J dropped 9; count of bases not matched to a gene: 15. The CDR3 DNA follows: TGTGCCAGCAGCCACGGCGCCAGCGGGAGTTCGCTTGAGCAGTTCTTC. As protein: CASSHGASGSSLEQFF.